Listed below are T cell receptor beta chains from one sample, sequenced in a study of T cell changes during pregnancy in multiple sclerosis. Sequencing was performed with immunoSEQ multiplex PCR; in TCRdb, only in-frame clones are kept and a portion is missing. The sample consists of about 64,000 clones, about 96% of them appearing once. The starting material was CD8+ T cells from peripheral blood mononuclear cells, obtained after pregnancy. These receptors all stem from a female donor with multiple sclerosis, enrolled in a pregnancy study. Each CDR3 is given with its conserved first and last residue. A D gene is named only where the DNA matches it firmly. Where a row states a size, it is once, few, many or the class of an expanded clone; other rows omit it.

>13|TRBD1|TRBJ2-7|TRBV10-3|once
TGTGCCACGGCCCGGGACAGCTACTACGAGCAGTACTTC
CATARDSYYEQYF
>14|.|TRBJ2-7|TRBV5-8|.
TGTGCCAGCAGCTTGTTAGTACAGACCTACGAGCAGTACTTC
CASSLLVQTYEQYF
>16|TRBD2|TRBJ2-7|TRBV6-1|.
TGTGCCAGCAGTGCTCCCCTTAGGTCGGGAGGACACGAGCAGTACTTC
CASSAPLRSGGHEQYF
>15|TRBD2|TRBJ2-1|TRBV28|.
TGTGCCAGCAGTTTCCCGACTAGCGGTTACAATGAGCAGTTCTTC
CASSFPTSGYNEQFF
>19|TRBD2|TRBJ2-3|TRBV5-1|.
TGCGCCAGCAGCTTGGAGGCTAGCGGGCCCGCCCCTAGCACAGATACGCAGTATTTT
CASSLEASGPAPSTDTQYF
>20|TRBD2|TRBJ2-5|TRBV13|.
TGTGCCAGCAGCTTAGGCCCCCGGCTAGCGGCTTTGGCTGTGGAAGGGACCCAGTACTTC
CASSLGPRLAALAVEGTQYF
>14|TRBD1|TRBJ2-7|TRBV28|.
TGTGCCAGCAGTTTAGGGGACAGGGGAGACGAGCAGTACTTC
CASSLGDRGDEQYF
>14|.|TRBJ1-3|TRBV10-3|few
TGTGCTTCCGAGGGCGATCAACCGGGCCGCAGCATATATTTT
CASEGDQPGRSIYF
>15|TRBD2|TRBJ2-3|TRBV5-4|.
TGTGCCAGCAGCAACTTAGCGGGAGGGACAGATACGCAGTATTTT
CASSNLAGGTDTQYF
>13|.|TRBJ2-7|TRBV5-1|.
TGCGCCAGCAGCGCCGGGACTTTCTACGAGCAGTACTTC
CASSAGTFYEQYF
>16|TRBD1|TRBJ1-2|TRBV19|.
TGTGCCAGTAGCCCAAGTTTTAGGGCAGGGGGCATTGGCTACACCTTC
CASSPSFRAGGIGYTF
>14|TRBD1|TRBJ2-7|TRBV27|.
TGTGCCAGCAGTCCAACGGGACAGGGATACGAGCAGTACTTC
CASSPTGQGYEQYF
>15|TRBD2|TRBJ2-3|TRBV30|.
TGTGCCTGGAGCCACGGGAGGGCCGGCACAGATACGCAGTATTTT
CAWSHGRAGTDTQYF
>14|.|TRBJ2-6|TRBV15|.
TGTGCCACCAGCACAGGGCCTGGGGCCAACGTCCTGACTTTC
CATSTGPGANVLTF
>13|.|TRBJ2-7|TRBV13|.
TGTGCCAGCAGCTTAGGTCGGTCCTACGAGCAGTACTTC
CASSLGRSYEQYF
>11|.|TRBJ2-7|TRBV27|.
TGTGCCAGCACTGCGGGCTACGAGCAGTACTTC
CASTAGYEQYF
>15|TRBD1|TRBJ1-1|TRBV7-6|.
TGTGCCAGCAGCTTAAGGACAGGTTTGGGCACTGAAGCTTTCTTT
CASSLRTGLGTEAFF
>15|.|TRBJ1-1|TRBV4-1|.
TGCGCCAGCAGCCACCAGGGAGGTTTAGTGGCTGAAGCTTTCTTT
CASSHQGGLVAEAFF
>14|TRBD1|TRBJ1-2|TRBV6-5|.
TGTGCCAGCAGTTACACGACAGGGAACTATGGCTACACCTTC
CASSYTTGNYGYTF
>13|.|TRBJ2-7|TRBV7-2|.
TGTGCCAGCAGCCTCCTCGGAGGGAGGGAGCAGTACTTC
CASSLLGGREQYF
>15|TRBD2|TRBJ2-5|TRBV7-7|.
TGTGCTAGCAGCTTTCGCCTAGCGGAGGGGGAGACCCAGTACTTC
CASSFRLAEGETQYF
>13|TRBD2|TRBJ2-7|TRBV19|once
TGTGCCAGTAGCTCTAGCGGACCCTACGAGCAGTACTTC
CASSSSGPYEQYF
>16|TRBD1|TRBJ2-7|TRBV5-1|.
TGCGCCAGCAGTGTTAAAGGGACAGGGAGGACCTACGAGCAGTACTTC
CASSVKGTGRTYEQYF
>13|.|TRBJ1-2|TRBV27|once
TGTGCCAGCAGTTTGGGCCACCGCTATGGCTACACCTTC
CASSLGHRYGYTF
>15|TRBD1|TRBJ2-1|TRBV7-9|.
TGTGCCAGCAGCTTTACAGGGGGCGCCTACAATGAGCAGTTCTTC
CASSFTGGAYNEQFF
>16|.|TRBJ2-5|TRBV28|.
TGTGCCAGCAGTTTAACCGGGGCAGGGGTTCAAGAGACCCAGTACTTC
CASSLTGAGVQETQYF
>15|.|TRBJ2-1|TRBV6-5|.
TGTGCCAGCAGTTACTCGGTGGCAGGGGTTTATGAGCAGTTCTTC
CASSYSVAGVYEQFF
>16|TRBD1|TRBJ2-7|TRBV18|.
TGTGCCAGCTCACCACTGACGGACAGGGGTTCCTACGAGCAGTACTTC
CASSPLTDRGSYEQYF
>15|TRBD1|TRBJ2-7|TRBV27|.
TGTGCCAGCAGTTGGGGACAGGGTCCAAACTACGAGCAGTACTTC
CASSWGQGPNYEQYF
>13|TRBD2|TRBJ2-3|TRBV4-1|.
TGCGCCAGCAGCCAAGTGGGACTAGAAGGGTATTATTTT
CASSQVGLEGYYF
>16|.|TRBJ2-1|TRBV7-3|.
TGTGCCAGCAGCTTAGGCCCGACTAACACCTACAATGAGCAGTTCTTC
CASSLGPTNTYNEQFF
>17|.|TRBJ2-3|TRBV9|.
TGTGCCAGCAGCGTAGGATGGGGCGGAACGAGCACAGATACGCAGTATTTT
CASSVGWGGTSTDTQYF
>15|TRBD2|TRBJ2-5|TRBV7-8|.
TGTGCCAGCAGCTTGGGGCTAGCGGGGGGAGAGACCCAGTACTTC
CASSLGLAGGETQYF
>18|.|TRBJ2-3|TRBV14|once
TGTGCCAGCAGCCAAACGTCAGTCAGCGGGCGACGCACAGATACGCAGTATTTT
CASSQTSVSGRRTDTQYF
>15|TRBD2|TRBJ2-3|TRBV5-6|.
TGTGCCAGCAGCTTAACGGCGGGAGGAGCAGATACGCAGTATTTT
CASSLTAGGADTQYF